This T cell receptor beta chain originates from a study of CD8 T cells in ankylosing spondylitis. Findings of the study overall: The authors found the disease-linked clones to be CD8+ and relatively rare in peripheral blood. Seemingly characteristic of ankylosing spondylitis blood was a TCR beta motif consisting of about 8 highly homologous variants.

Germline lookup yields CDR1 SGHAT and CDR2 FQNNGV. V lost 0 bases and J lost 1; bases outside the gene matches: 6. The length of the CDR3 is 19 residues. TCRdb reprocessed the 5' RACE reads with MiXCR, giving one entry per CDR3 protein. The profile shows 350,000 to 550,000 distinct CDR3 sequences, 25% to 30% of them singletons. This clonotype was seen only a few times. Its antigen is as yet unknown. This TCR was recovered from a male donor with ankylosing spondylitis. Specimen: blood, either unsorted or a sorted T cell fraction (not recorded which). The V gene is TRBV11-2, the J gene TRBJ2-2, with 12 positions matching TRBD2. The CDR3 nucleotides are TGTGCCAGCAGCTTAGACTCGGGACTAGCGGGTATGAACACCGGGGAGCTGTTTTTT. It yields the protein CASSLDSGLAGMNTGELFF.